This T cell receptor (beta chain) appears in the sequencing data of a study of CD8 T cells in ankylosing spondylitis. Concerning this clonotype: Its matching antigen is unknown.

TCRdb independently ran MiXCR on the 5' RACE reads; one entry per CDR3 protein. The data hold 200,000 to 250,000 distinct CDR3 sequences, with approximately 10% observed a single time. Whole-study findings and limits: Matched ankylosing spondylitis synovial fluid reportedly showed significant enrichment of disease-linked clones. Seven to nine highly homologous variants formed a TCR beta motif that appeared characteristic of ankylosing spondylitis blood.

Trimming removed 0 bases at V and 6 bases at J, with 14 bases between. Germline values: CDR1 DFQATT, CDR2 SNEGSKA (reference sequence). The length of the CDR3 is 14 residues. Sequenced material: blood, either unsorted or a sorted T cell fraction (not recorded which). The receptor's source is a male donor with ankylosing spondylitis or in good health (not recorded which). The chain recombines TRBV20-1 with TRBJ1-2; D ambiguous. The CDR3 is CSARDKVSRDGYTF. In DNA, the CDR3 is TGCAGTGCTAGAGATAAGGTTTCGAGAGATGGCTACACCTTC.